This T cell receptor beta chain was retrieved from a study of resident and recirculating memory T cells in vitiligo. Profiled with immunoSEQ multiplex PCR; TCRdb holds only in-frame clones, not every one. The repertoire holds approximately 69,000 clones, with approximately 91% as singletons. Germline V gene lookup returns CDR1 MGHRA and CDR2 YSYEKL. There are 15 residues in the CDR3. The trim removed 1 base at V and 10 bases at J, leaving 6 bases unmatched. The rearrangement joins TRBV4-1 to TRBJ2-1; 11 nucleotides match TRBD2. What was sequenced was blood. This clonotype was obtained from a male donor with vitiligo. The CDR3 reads CASSQGPASGGEQFF. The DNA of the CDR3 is TGCGCCAGCAGCCAAGGTCCCGCTAGCGGGGGGGAGCAGTTCTTC.